A selection of T cell receptor beta chains follows, all from one sample in a study of blood T cells in healthy people across ages. TCRdb called the 5' RACE reads again in MiXCR, with one record for every CDR3 protein. The sample lists around 990,000 distinct CDR3 sequences; around 25% were seen once. The data also belong to a second study, concerning T cells of mothers and their children.

Sequenced: blood. Every receptor here comes from a girl aged 2 to 10 in good health. Each CDR3 is given with its conserved first and last residue. Each record gives: CDR3 length, V gene, J gene, CDR3 protein.

len: 18; v_gene: TRBV20-1; j_gene: TRBJ2-1; CDR3aa: CSALGTSGAWGSYNEQFF
len: 12; v_gene: TRBV29-1; j_gene: TRBJ2-5; CDR3aa: CSVEGDGETQYF
len: 16; v_gene: TRBV4-1; j_gene: TRBJ2-2; CDR3aa: CASSRGPGRLTGELFF
len: 14; v_gene: TRBV9; j_gene: NA; CDR3aa: CASSVDETQETQYF
len: 14; v_gene: TRBV10-3; j_gene: TRBJ1-1; CDR3aa: CAIRPGTENTEAFF
len: 13; v_gene: TRBV6-1; j_gene: TRBJ1-4; CDR3aa: CASRPLPNEKLFF
len: 17; v_gene: TRBV27; j_gene: TRBJ2-7; CDR3aa: CASSLSGGGDNSYEQYF
len: 14; v_gene: TRBV20-1; j_gene: TRBJ1-5; CDR3aa: CSAVRGLGNQPQHF
len: 16; v_gene: TRBV7-3; j_gene: TRBJ2-5; CDR3aa: CASSLGPGLAEETQYF
len: 14; v_gene: TRBV27; j_gene: TRBJ2-7; CDR3aa: CASSLRGPPYEQYF
len: 15; v_gene: TRBV3-1; j_gene: TRBJ2-1; CDR3aa: CASSQYPAGAYEQFF
len: 15; v_gene: TRBV27; j_gene: TRBJ2-3; CDR3aa: CASTPIGPSTDTQYF
len: 14; v_gene: TRBV4-1; j_gene: TRBJ2-4; CDR3aa: CASSQETGRDIQYF
len: 15; v_gene: TRBV6-1; j_gene: TRBJ2-7; CDR3aa: CASRAARTGPYEQYF
len: 13; v_gene: TRBV5-1; j_gene: TRBJ2-3; CDR3aa: CASWQSGVDTQYF
len: 14; v_gene: TRBV28; j_gene: TRBJ2-7; CDR3aa: CASSERVATYEQYF
len: 12; v_gene: TRBV29-1; j_gene: NA; CDR3aa: CSVASDGNEQFF
len: 15; v_gene: TRBV27; j_gene: NA; CDR3aa: CASSSRDKGQYEQYF
len: 14; v_gene: TRBV5-1; j_gene: TRBJ2-2; CDR3aa: CASSFDRVSGELFF
len: 12; v_gene: TRBV12-3/TRBV12-4; j_gene: TRBJ1-1; CDR3aa: CASRLLRGEAFF
len: 18; v_gene: TRBV29-1; j_gene: TRBJ2-3; CDR3aa: CSVEDQETEYGGTDTQYF
len: 14; v_gene: TRBV10-3; j_gene: TRBJ2-5; CDR3aa: CAISDFGVEETQYF
len: 14; v_gene: TRBV29-1; j_gene: TRBJ1-4; CDR3aa: CSVELLSGGEKLFF
len: 15; v_gene: TRBV6-5; j_gene: NA; CDR3aa: CASSYTSGDYNEQFF
len: 13; v_gene: TRBV4-1; j_gene: NA; CDR3aa: CASSAEGNYEQYF
len: 16; v_gene: TRBV7-9; j_gene: NA; CDR3aa: CASSRALGTGSYEQYF
len: 18; v_gene: TRBV6-2/TRBV6-3; j_gene: TRBJ2-1; CDR3aa: CASSFRLEGGHTDNEQFF
len: 16; v_gene: TRBV29-1; j_gene: TRBJ2-1; CDR3aa: CSATYPGLADYNEQFF
len: 14; v_gene: TRBV7-2; j_gene: TRBJ1-1; CDR3aa: CASSGDLQDTEAFF
len: 8; v_gene: TRBV6-2/TRBV6-3; j_gene: TRBJ1-2; CDR3aa: CASHGYTF
len: 13; v_gene: TRBV29-1; j_gene: NA; CDR3aa: CSVRPRLQDEQYF
len: 15; v_gene: TRBV12-3/TRBV12-4; j_gene: TRBJ1-6; CDR3aa: CASRIPGTGDPPLHF
len: 15; v_gene: TRBV6-6; j_gene: TRBJ2-7; CDR3aa: CASSYGDRSSYEQYF
len: 14; v_gene: TRBV7-2; j_gene: NA; CDR3aa: CASSVMIEAYEQYF
len: 16; v_gene: TRBV14; j_gene: TRBJ2-4; CDR3aa: CASSERLAGDMNIQYF
len: 14; v_gene: TRBV5-5; j_gene: TRBJ1-2; CDR3aa: CASSLIPEHYGYTF
len: 13; v_gene: TRBV24-1; j_gene: TRBJ1-1; CDR3aa: CATSDPDSPEAFF
len: 14; v_gene: TRBV27; j_gene: TRBJ1-1; CDR3aa: CASRRGQTNTEAFF
len: 14; v_gene: TRBV10-2; j_gene: TRBJ1-2; CDR3aa: CASSVEQGLYGYTF
len: 13; v_gene: TRBV12-3/TRBV12-4; j_gene: TRBJ2-7; CDR3aa: CASRLDGDFEQYF
len: 14; v_gene: TRBV6-5; j_gene: TRBJ1-6; CDR3aa: CASSYSLGGRPLHF
len: 14; v_gene: TRBV15; j_gene: TRBJ2-7; CDR3aa: CATSSPHSTYEQYF
len: 14; v_gene: TRBV20-1; j_gene: TRBJ2-5; CDR3aa: CSATLTRVEKTQYF
len: 17; v_gene: TRBV20-1; j_gene: TRBJ2-7; CDR3aa: CSASNDRLGYSPYEQYF
len: 16; v_gene: TRBV5-1; j_gene: TRBJ2-7; CDR3aa: CASSFRWTGSSDEQYF
len: 19; v_gene: TRBV6-5; j_gene: TRBJ2-1; CDR3aa: CASSYSNGISGRTYNEQFF
len: 15; v_gene: TRBV13; j_gene: TRBJ2-5; CDR3aa: CASSRRDYVSETQYF
len: 20; v_gene: TRBV4-1; j_gene: TRBJ2-5; CDR3aa: CASSQVVSGAGMRIQETQYF
len: 16; v_gene: TRBV20-1; j_gene: TRBJ1-1; CDR3aa: CSARGAFGTENTEAFF
len: 16; v_gene: TRBV7-3; j_gene: TRBJ2-1; CDR3aa: CASSQVGGGLWNEQFF
len: 15; v_gene: TRBV7-2; j_gene: TRBJ1-4; CDR3aa: CASSRTGTTNEKLFF
len: 20; v_gene: TRBV25-1; j_gene: TRBJ1-2; CDR3aa: CASSEYYWAQGTPSGYGYTF
len: 15; v_gene: TRBV20-1; j_gene: TRBJ1-4; CDR3aa: CSAPLRRNSNEKLFF
len: 15; v_gene: TRBV6-6; j_gene: TRBJ2-7; CDR3aa: CASRSSGLVSYEQYF
len: 16; v_gene: TRBV20-1; j_gene: TRBJ2-7; CDR3aa: CGARSHGGGFTYEQYF
len: 15; v_gene: TRBV12-5; j_gene: TRBJ2-5; CDR3aa: CASGSGTGNRETQYF
len: 14; v_gene: TRBV20-1; j_gene: TRBJ2-1; CDR3aa: CSALAAGVSNEQFF